This T cell receptor beta chain was retrieved from a study of T cells in Graves' hyperthyroidism and ophthalmopathy. General study findings and limits: Appearing also in blood were most of the thyroid clonotypes expanded above 0.001.

Authors of the study amplified TCR beta CDR3 regions from RNA transcripts. The HTBI primer set was used in a first-round RT-PCR of the TCR CDR3. TCRdb used MiXCR to reprocess the multiplex PCR reads, holding one entry per CDR3 protein. In the table there are roughly 580,000 distinct CDR3 sequences, approximately 44% of which are singletons. A word on this clonotype: Its antigen remains unidentified.

This CDR3 is built from 15 residues. J gave up 4 bases and V 4 bases, and 7 bases lay outside the gene matches. CDR1 and CDR2 (germline): SGDLS, YYNGEE. A lack of ophthalmopathy progression within 18 months defined stable Graves' hyperthyroidism. Clinical symptoms, serum thyroxine, TRAb, thyroid ultrasound and orbital computed tomography established diagnosis. V usage is TRBV9 and J usage is TRBJ1-1; 10 nucleotides match TRBD1. This TCR came from a woman under 30 with Graves' hyperthyroidism. Sequencing input: peripheral blood or thyroid tissue (not recorded which). The CDR3 reads CASSTRQGASTEAFF. The CDR3 nucleotides read TGTGCCAGCAGCACAAGACAGGGGGCGAGCACTGAAGCTTTCTTT.